This T cell receptor (beta chain) was identified in a study of long-term antiretroviral therapy in people with HIV. Samples were assayed with immunoSEQ v3.0 at survey level. Libraries were prepared by immunoSEQ multiplex PCR; TCRdb keeps only in-frame clonotypes and omits some of them. The table shows fewer than 20,000 clones, with 75% to 90% occurring only once. The CDR3 consists of 14 residues. Germline lookup yields CDR1 MNHEY and CDR2 SVGAGI. V was pared by 2 bases and J by 1 base, with 8 bases between. Donors each had at least one pre-ART PBMC sample and at least two post-ART ones. DNA was extracted from approximately 0.95-9.8 million thawed cryopreserved PBMC.

The TCR originated in a man aged 50 or older with HIV. The genes are TRBV6-5 and TRBJ1-1; D may be TRBD1 (5 bases). Sequenced here: unsorted PBMCs, sampled 4.2 years after starting antiretroviral therapy. The CDR3 sequence: CASSYRGSNTEAFF. The CDR3 nucleotides read TGTGCCAGCAGTTACCGGGGCTCGAACACTGAAGCTTTCTTT.